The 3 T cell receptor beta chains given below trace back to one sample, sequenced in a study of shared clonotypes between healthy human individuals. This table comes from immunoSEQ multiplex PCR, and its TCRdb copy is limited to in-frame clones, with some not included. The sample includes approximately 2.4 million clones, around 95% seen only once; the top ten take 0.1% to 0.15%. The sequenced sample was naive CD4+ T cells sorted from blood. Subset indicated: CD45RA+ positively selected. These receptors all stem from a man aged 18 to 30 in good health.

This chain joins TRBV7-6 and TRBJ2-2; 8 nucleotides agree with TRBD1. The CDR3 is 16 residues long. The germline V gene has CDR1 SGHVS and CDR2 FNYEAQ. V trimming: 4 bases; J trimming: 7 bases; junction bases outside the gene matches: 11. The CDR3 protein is CASSSRTGQSVGELFF. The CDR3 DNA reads TGTGCCAGCAGCTCCCGGACAGGGCAATCGGTCGGGGAGCTGTTTTTT.

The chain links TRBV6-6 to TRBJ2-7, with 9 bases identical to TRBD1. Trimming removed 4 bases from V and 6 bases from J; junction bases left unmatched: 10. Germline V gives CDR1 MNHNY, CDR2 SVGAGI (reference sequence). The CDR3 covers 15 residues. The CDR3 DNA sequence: TGTGCCAGCAGTTCTCCCGGGACAGGGTCTCTCGAGCAGTACTTC. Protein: CASSSPGTGSLEQYF.

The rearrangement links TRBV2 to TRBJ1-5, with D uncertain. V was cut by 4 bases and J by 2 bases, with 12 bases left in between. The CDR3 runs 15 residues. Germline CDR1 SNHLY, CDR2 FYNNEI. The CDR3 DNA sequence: TGTGCCAGCAGTGTGGGCAAAAGCGGCAATCAGCCCCAGCATTTT. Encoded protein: CASSVGKSGNQPQHF.